The rows below give T cell receptor beta chains drawn from one sample of a study of cytomegalovirus exposure and HLA in healthy donors. The method was immunoSEQ multiplex PCR; TCRdb's version includes in-frame clones alone and lacks a portion of them. The data hold fewer than 200,000 clones, with about 80% observed a single time. The sample comprised PBMCs. These receptors all stem from a woman aged 25 to 39 in good health and CMV-seronegative. Both conserved end residues are part of each CDR3. The D gene is left open where the match is weak. Size is stated for part of the rows, as once, few or many counts, or as a class when the clone is expanded.

v_call	clone_size	d_call	j_call	cdr3_aa	cdr3_nt
TRBV28	NA	TRBD1	TRBJ1-6	CASRLGQGNSPLHF	TGTGCCAGCAGACTAGGACAGGGGAATTCACCCCTCCACTTT
TRBV2	NA	TRBD2	TRBJ2-3	CASSEAGGVITDTQYF	TGTGCCAGCAGTGAAGCGGGGGGGGTAATAACAGATACGCAGTATTTT
TRBV15	NA	TRBD1	TRBJ2-7	CATSRVFPGQGPSYEQYF	TGTGCCACCAGCAGAGTATTTCCAGGACAGGGGCCCTCCTACGAGCAGTACTTC
TRBV5-6	NA	TRBD1	TRBJ1-1	CASSLYRGANTEAFF	TGTGCCAGCAGCTTATACAGGGGGGCGAACACTGAAGCTTTCTTT
TRBV18	few	NA	TRBJ1-3	CASSPQGVAGNTIYF	TGTGCCAGCTCACCACAAGGGGTTGCTGGAAACACCATATATTTT
TRBV7-2	NA	TRBD1	TRBJ2-7	CASSLNRGPSYEQYF	TGTGCCAGCAGCTTAAACAGGGGCCCCTCCTACGAGCAGTACTTC
TRBV9	NA	TRBD2	TRBJ2-1	CASSAGTSAYNEQFF	TGTGCCAGCAGCGCCGGGACTAGCGCCTACAATGAGCAGTTCTTC
TRBV6-5	NA	NA	TRBJ2-1	CASSQQPNSYNEQFF	TGTGCCAGCAGTCAACAACCCAACTCCTACAATGAGCAGTTCTTC
TRBV29-1	NA	TRBD1	TRBJ2-7	CSVEDRARTGSYEQYF	TGCAGCGTTGAAGATCGGGCCCGGACAGGGAGCTACGAGCAGTACTTC
TRBV27	NA	TRBD1	TRBJ1-2	CASSSGQGLYGYTF	TGTGCCAGCAGTTCAGGACAGGGGCTCTATGGCTACACCTTC
TRBV7-3	NA	TRBD1	TRBJ2-5	CASSLRTGGQETQYF	TGTGCCAGCAGCTTACGGACAGGGGGGCAAGAGACCCAGTACTTC
TRBV2	NA	NA	TRBJ2-5	CASSLQPGGQYF	TGTGCCAGCAGTCTCCAGCCCGGCGGGCAGTACTTC
TRBV10-2	NA	NA	TRBJ2-7	CASQGSPYEQYF	TGCGCCAGTCAGGGTTCTCCCTACGAGCAGTACTTC
TRBV19	NA	TRBD1	TRBJ2-3	CASSTRQGRRKTDTQYF	TGTGCCAGTAGTACCCGACAGGGGAGGAGGAAGACAGATACGCAGTATTTT
TRBV29-1	NA	NA	TRBJ1-5	CSAALGNQPQHF	TGCAGCGCCGCGCTGGGCAATCAGCCCCAGCATTTT
TRBV4-1	once	NA	TRBJ2-7	CASSQGDAYEQYF	TGCGCCAGCAGCCAAGGCGATGCCTACGAGCAGTACTTC
TRBV28	NA	NA	TRBJ2-7	CASSLFLSPVRQISYEQYF	TGTGCCAGCAGTTTATTTCTCTCTCCCGTGAGACAGATCTCCTACGAGCAGTACTTC
TRBV18	once	NA	TRBJ2-1	CASSPWGEENRVAHSSYNEQFF	TGTGCCAGCTCACCCTGGGGAGAAGAAAACAGGGTCGCCCATAGCTCCTACAATGAGCAGTTCTTC
TRBV10-3	once	TRBD1	TRBJ1-1	CAIRPSGQGITEAFF	TGTGCCATCAGACCAAGCGGACAGGGGATCACTGAAGCTTTCTTT
TRBV7-8	NA	TRBD2	TRBJ2-2	CASSLVGLAGSTGELFF	TGTGCCAGCAGCTTAGTTGGGCTAGCGGGATCAACCGGGGAGCTGTTTTTT
TRBV29-1	NA	NA	TRBJ2-7	CSVLGLYESYEQYF	TGCAGCGTTCTGGGGCTCTACGAATCCTACGAGCAGTACTTC
TRBV4-2	once	TRBD2	TRBJ2-7	CASSQDLSGRVYSYEQYF	TGTGCCAGCAGCCAAGATCTATCAGGGAGGGTATACTCCTACGAGCAGTACTTC
TRBV6-5	NA	TRBD1	TRBJ1-6	CASSQDRDSPLHF	TGTGCCAGCAGTCAGGACAGGGACTCACCCCTCCACTTT
TRBV13	NA	TRBD1	TRBJ2-1	CASSFRQGHEQFF	TGTGCCAGCAGCTTCAGACAGGGACATGAGCAGTTCTTC
TRBV7-9	NA	TRBD1	TRBJ2-7	CASSLGTGYEQYF	TGTGCCAGCAGCTTAGGGACAGGATACGAGCAGTACTTC
TRBV7-9	few	NA	TRBJ2-1	CASGHGTLLGDEQFF	TGTGCCAGCGGCCACGGGACTCTCCTTGGCGATGAGCAGTTCTTC
TRBV7-7	NA	NA	TRBJ2-1	CASSLDLSSYNEQFF	TGTGCCAGCAGCTTAGATCTTAGCTCCTACAATGAGCAGTTCTTC
TRBV15	NA	NA	TRBJ1-6	CATSRDKGSSSTLHF	TGTGCCACCAGCAGAGATAAGGGGTCCTCAAGCACCCTCCACTTT
TRBV27	NA	NA	TRBJ2-7	CASSFTYRLYEQYF	TGTGCCAGCAGTTTTACGTATCGACTCTACGAGCAGTACTTC
TRBV6-5	few	NA	TRBJ1-2	CASSTLRGGYTF	TGTGCCAGCAGCACGCTAAGGGGTGGCTACACCTTC
TRBV6-5	NA	NA	TRBJ2-3	CASSSRGTDTQYF	TGTGCCAGCAGCTCCAGGGGTACAGATACGCAGTATTTT
TRBV2	NA	TRBD1	TRBJ2-1	CASSDGQGYNEQFF	TGTGCCAGCAGTGACGGACAGGGGTACAATGAGCAGTTCTTC
TRBV18	NA	TRBD1	TRBJ1-6	CASSPPGQGFSPLHF	TGTGCCAGCTCACCACCGGGACAGGGATTCTCACCCCTCCACTTT
TRBV19	NA	NA	TRBJ1-4	CASTHAGINEKLFF	TGTGCCAGTACCCACGCGGGAATCAATGAAAAACTGTTTTTT
TRBV6-5	NA	TRBD1	TRBJ2-2	CASSYRDRAGELFF	TGTGCCAGCAGTTACCGGGACAGGGCCGGGGAGCTGTTTTTT
TRBV5-6	NA	NA	TRBJ1-2	CASSLGRGAENYGYTF	TGTGCCAGCAGCTTGGGGCGGGGGGCCGAAAACTATGGCTACACCTTC
TRBV7-8	NA	TRBD1	TRBJ2-7	CASSRTGNSYEQYF	TGTGCCAGCAGCCGGACAGGGAATTCCTACGAGCAGTACTTC
TRBV9	NA	NA	TRBJ1-3	CASSATGSGNTIYF	TGTGCCAGCAGCGCGACGGGCTCTGGAAACACCATATATTTT
TRBV28	NA	NA	TRBJ2-3	CASSVHGSLTRDTQYF	TGTGCCAGCAGCGTGCACGGATCACTAACCCGAGATACGCAGTATTTT
TRBV7-8	few	TRBD1	TRBJ2-2	CASSLSQGATGELFF	TGTGCCAGCAGCTTATCACAGGGGGCGACCGGGGAGCTGTTTTTT
TRBV7-9	NA	NA	TRBJ2-5	CASSLKARGETQYF	TGTGCCAGCAGCTTAAAGGCCAGGGGAGAGACCCAGTACTTC
TRBV27	NA	TRBD1	TRBJ2-2	CASRKQGAGNTGELFF	TGTGCCAGCAGAAAACAGGGGGCAGGGAACACCGGGGAGCTGTTTTTT
TRBV5-6	NA	TRBD2	TRBJ2-7	CASSLTSGAPSSYEQYF	TGTGCCAGCAGCTTGACTAGCGGGGCCCCGAGCTCCTACGAGCAGTACTTC
TRBV28	NA	NA	TRBJ2-7	CATQGGEQYF	TGTGCCACCCAGGGGGGCGAGCAGTACTTC
TRBV7-2	NA	NA	TRBJ2-1	CASSLRQGGLNNEQFF	TGTGCCAGCAGCTTACGCCAGGGGGGTTTAAACAATGAGCAGTTCTTC
TRBV7-9	NA	TRBD1	TRBJ2-7	CASSFGTGAYEQYF	TGTGCCAGCAGCTTCGGGACAGGGGCCTACGAGCAGTACTTC
TRBV4-3	NA	NA	TRBJ2-3	CASSQDLFRYPDTQYF	TGCGCCAGCAGCCAAGATCTCTTCAGGTACCCAGATACGCAGTATTTT
TRBV10-3	NA	TRBD2	TRBJ2-7	CAISDGTSGTIYEQYF	TGTGCCATCAGTGACGGGACTAGCGGGACTATTTACGAGCAGTACTTC
TRBV28	NA	TRBD1	TRBJ1-1	CASSSLGQGPTEAFF	TGTGCCAGCAGTTCACTAGGACAGGGGCCCACTGAAGCTTTCTTT
TRBV27	NA	TRBD2	TRBJ2-7	CASSLTGLAGKYEQYF	TGTGCCAGCAGTTTAACGGGACTAGCGGGAAAGTACGAGCAGTACTTC
TRBV5-5	NA	NA	TRBJ2-3	CASSLAGDAGIDTQYF	TGTGCCAGCAGCTTGGCGGGGGATGCGGGGATAGATACGCAGTATTTT
TRBV9	NA	TRBD1	TRBJ2-7	CASSVAQGAEEQYF	TGTGCCAGCAGCGTAGCCCAGGGGGCGGAGGAGCAGTACTTC
TRBV15	NA	TRBD1	TRBJ2-1	CATSSDRGRGNEQFF	TGTGCCACCAGCAGCGACAGGGGAAGAGGAAATGAGCAGTTCTTC
TRBV6-4	NA	TRBD2	TRBJ2-3	CASSRLAGGPTDTQYF	TGTGCCAGCAGTCGACTAGCGGGAGGGCCGACAGATACGCAGTATTTT
TRBV4-3	NA	NA	TRBJ1-6	CASSQDLTEQNSPLHF	TGCGCCAGCAGCCAAGATCTAACAGAACAGAATTCACCCCTCCACTTT
TRBV4-2	NA	NA	TRBJ2-7	CASSREQGGHYEQYF	TGTGCCAGCAGCCGCGAACAGGGTGGACACTACGAGCAGTACTTC
TRBV6-1	NA	NA	TRBJ2-1	CASSEEVRGGAYNEQFF	TGTGCCAGCAGTGAAGAGGTTCGAGGGGGGGCCTACAATGAGCAGTTCTTC